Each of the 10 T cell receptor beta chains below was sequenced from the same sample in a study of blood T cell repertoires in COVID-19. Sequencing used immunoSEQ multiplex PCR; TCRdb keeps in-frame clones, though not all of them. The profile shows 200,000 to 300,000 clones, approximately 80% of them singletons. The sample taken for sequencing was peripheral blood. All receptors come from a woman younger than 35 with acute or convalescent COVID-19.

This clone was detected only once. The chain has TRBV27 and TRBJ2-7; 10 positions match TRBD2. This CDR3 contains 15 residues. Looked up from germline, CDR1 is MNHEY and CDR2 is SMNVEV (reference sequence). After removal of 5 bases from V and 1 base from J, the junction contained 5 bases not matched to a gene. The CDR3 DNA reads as TGTGCCAGCAGTCCCAATAGCGGGAGGTCCTACGAGCAGTACTTC. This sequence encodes CASSPNSGRSYEQYF.

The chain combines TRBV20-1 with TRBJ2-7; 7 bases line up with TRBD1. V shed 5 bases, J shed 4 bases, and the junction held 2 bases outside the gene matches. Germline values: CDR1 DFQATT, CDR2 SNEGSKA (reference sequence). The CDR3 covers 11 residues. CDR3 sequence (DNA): TGCAGTGCTTTACAGGGGTACGAGCAGTACTTC. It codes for CSALQGYEQYF.

The DNA of the CDR3 is TGTGCCAGCAGTGACGGGACTTACGTTGGAGATACGCAGTATTTT. The encoded protein is CASSDGTYVGDTQYF. The V call is TRBV6-1, the J call TRBJ2-3; maybe TRBD2 (6 bases). Germline CDR1 and CDR2: MNHNS and SASEGT. V lost 3 bases, J lost 5 bases, and 15 bases lay in between. The CDR3 is 15 amino acids.

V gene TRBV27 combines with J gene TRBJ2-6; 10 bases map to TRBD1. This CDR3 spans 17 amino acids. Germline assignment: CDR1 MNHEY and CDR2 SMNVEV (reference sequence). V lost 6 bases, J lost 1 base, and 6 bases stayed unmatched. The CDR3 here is CASSSGQGLSGANVLTF. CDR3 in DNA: TGTGCCAGCAGCTCGGGACAGGGGCTGTCTGGGGCCAACGTCCTGACTTTC.

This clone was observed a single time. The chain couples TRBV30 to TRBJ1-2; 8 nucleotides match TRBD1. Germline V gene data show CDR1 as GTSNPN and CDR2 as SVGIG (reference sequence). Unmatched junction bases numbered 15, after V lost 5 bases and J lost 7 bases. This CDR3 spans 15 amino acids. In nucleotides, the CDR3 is TGTGCCTGGGGAGGGCACAGGGGGGCTGGTACTGGCTACACCTTC. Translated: CAWGGHRGAGTGYTF.

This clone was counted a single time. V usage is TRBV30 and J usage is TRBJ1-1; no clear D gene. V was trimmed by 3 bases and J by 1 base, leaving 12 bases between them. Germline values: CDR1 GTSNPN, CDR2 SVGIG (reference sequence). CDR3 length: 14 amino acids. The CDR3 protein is CAWSPGLENTEAFF. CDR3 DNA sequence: TGTGCCTGGAGCCCCGGACTCGAGAACACTGAAGCTTTCTTT. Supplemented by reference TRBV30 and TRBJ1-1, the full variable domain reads SQTIHQWPATLVQPVGSPLSLECTVEGTSNPNLYWYRQAAGRGLQLLFYSVGIGQISSEVPQNLSASRPQDRQFILSSKKLLLSDSGFYLCAWSPGLENTEAFFGQGTRLTVV.

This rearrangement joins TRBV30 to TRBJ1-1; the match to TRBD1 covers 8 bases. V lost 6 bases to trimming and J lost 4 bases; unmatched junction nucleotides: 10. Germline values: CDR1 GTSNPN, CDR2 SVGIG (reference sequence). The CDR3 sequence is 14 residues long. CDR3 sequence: CACQPGGEGTEAFF. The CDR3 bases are TGTGCCTGTCAACCAGGGGGCGAGGGCACTGAAGCTTTCTTT.

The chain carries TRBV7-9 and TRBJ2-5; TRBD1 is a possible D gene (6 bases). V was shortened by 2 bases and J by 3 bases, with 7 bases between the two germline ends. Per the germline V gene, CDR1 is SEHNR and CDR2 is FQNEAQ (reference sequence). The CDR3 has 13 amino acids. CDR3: CASSLPGEETQYF. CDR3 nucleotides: TGTGCCAGCAGCTTACCAGGGGAAGAGACCCAGTACTTC.

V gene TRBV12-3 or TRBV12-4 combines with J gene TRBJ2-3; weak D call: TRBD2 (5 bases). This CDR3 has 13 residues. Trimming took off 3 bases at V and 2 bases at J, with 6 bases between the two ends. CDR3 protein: CASSLRVTDTQYF. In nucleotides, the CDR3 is TGTGCCAGCAGTTTGCGGGTCACAGATACGCAGTATTTT.

CDR3 sequence reads: CASRPQGTGGTEAFF. The DNA of the CDR3 is TGTGCCAGCAGACCCCAGGGGACAGGCGGCACTGAAGCTTTCTTT. The J gene is TRBJ1-1, the V gene TRBV3-1 (or the pseudogene TRBV3-2), with 8 bases that match TRBD1. V lost 6 bases to trimming and J lost 4 bases; unmatched junction nucleotides: 10. The CDR3 length is 15 residues. Germline loops: CDR1 LGHDT, CDR2 YNNKEL (reference sequence).